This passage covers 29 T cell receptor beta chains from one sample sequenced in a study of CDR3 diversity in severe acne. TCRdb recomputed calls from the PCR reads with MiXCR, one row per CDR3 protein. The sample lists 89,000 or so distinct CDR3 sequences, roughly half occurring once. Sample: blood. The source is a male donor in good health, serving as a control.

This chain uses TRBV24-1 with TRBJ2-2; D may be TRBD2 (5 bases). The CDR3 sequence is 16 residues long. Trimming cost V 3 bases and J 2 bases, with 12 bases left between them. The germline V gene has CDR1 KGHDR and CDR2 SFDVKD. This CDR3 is CATSDPSGANTGELFF. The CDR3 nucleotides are TGTGCCACCAGTGATCCAAGCGGAGCCAACACCGGGGAGCTGTTTTTT.

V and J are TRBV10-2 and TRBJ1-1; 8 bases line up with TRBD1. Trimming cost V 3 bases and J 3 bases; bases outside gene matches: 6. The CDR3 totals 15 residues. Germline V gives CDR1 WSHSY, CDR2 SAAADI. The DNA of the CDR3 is TGCGCCAGCAGTGACTGGACAGGGCGGGACACTGAAGCTTTCTTT. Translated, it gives CASSDWTGRDTEAFF.

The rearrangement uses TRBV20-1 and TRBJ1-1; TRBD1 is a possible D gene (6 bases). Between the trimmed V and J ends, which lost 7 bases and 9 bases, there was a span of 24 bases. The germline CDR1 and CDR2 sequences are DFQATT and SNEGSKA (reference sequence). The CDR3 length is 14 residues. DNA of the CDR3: TGCAGTGGTCGCACAGGGAATGATAGGGCTCAAGCTTTCTTT. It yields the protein CSGRTGNDRAQAFF.

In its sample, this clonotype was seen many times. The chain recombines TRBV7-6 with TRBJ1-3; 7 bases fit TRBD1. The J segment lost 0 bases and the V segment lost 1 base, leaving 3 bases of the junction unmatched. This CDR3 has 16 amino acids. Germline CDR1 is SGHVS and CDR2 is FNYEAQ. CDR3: CASSLEAGGSGNTIYF. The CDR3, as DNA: TGTGCCAGCAGCTTAGAGGCAGGGGGCTCTGGAAACACCATATATTTT.

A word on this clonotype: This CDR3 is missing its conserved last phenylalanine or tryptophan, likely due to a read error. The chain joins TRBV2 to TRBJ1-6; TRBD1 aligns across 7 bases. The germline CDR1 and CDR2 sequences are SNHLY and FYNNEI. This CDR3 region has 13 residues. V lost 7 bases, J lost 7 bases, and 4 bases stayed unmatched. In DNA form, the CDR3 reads TGTGCCAGCACCGACAGGGCCAATTCACCCCTCCACTCT. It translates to CASTDRANSPLHS.

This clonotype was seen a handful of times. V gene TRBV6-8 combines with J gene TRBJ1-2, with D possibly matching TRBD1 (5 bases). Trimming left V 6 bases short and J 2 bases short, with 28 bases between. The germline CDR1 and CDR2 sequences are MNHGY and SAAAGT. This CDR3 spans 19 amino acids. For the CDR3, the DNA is TGTGCCAGCAGGGAACCGCGGGACGTAGAGCGTCTGGAGAACTATGGCTACACCTTC. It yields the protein CASREPRDVERLENYGYTF.

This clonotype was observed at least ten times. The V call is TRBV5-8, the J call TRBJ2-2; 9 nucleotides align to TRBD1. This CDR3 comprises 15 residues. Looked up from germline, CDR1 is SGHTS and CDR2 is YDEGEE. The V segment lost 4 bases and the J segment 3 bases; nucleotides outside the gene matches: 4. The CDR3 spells CASSQGTGHTGELFF. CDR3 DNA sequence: TGTGCCAGCAGCCAAGGGACAGGGCACACCGGGGAGCTGTTTTTT.

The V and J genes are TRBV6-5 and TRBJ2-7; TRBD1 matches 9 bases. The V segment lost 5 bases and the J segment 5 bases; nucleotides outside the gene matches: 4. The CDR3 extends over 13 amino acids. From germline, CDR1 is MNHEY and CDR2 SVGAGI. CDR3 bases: TGTGCCAGCAGTAAGGACAGGGGCCACGAGCAGTACTTC. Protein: CASSKDRGHEQYF.

DNA for the CDR3: TGCAGCGTTGAATCGGGCGGGAAAGGCTTCGAGCAGTACTTC. As protein: CSVESGGKGFEQYF. This sequence joins TRBV29-1 and TRBJ2-7, with a possible D match to TRBD2 (6 bases). V dropped 2 bases and J dropped 6 bases, with 17 bases sitting between them. The CDR3 sequence is 14 residues long. Per the germline V gene, CDR1 is SQVTM and CDR2 is ANQGSEA.

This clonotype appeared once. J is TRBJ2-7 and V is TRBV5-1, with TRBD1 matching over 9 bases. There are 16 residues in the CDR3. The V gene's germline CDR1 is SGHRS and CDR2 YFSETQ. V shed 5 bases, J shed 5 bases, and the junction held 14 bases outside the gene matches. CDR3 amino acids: CASRPTRDRVMDEQYF. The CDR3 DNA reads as TGCGCCAGCAGACCTACCCGGGACAGGGTTATGGACGAGCAGTACTTC.

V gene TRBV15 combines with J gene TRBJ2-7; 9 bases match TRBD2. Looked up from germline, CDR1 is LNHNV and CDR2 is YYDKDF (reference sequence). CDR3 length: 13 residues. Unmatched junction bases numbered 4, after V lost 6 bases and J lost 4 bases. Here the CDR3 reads CATRPTSGYEQYF. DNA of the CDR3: TGTGCCACCAGACCGACTAGCGGTTACGAGCAGTACTTC.

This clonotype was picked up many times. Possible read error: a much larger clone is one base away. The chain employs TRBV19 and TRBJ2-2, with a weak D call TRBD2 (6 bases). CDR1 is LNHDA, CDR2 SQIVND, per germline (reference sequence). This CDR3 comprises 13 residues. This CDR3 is CASSRRETGEPFF. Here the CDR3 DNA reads TGTGCCAGTAGCCGGAGGGAAACCGGGGAGCCGTTTTTT.

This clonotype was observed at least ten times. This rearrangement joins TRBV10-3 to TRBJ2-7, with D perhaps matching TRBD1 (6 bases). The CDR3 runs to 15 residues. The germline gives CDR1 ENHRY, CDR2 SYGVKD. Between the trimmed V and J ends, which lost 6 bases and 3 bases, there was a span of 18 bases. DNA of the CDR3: TGTGCCATCAGAGCCTCCCAATTAGGGGGCTACGAGCAGTACTTC. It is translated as CAIRASQLGGYEQYF.

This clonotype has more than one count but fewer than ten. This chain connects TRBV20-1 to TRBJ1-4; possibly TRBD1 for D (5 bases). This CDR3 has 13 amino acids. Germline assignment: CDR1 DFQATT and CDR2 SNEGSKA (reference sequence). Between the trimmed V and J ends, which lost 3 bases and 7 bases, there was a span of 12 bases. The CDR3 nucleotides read TGCAGTGCTAGTGGGAAGGGGCTTGAAAAACTGTTTTTT. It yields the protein CSASGKGLEKLFF.

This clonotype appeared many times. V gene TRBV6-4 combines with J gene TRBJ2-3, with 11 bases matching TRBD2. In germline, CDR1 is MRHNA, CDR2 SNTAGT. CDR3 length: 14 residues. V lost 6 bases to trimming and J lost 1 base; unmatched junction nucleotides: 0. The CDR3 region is CASRTSGGTDTQYF. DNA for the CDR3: TGTGCCAGCAGGACTAGCGGGGGCACAGATACGCAGTATTTT.

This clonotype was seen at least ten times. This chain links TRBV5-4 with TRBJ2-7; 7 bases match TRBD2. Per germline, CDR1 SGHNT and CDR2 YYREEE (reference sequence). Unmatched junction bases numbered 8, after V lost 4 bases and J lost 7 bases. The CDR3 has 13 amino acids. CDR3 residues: CASSIRGGGEQYF. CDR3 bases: TGTGCCAGCAGCATCCGTGGGGGAGGGGAGCAGTACTTC.

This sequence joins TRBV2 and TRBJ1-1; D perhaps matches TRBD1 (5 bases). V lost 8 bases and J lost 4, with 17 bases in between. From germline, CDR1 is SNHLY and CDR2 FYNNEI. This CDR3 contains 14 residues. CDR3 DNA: TGTGCCAGCGAGAAGACAGAATCGAGCACTGAAGCTTTCTTT. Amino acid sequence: CASEKTESSTEAFF.

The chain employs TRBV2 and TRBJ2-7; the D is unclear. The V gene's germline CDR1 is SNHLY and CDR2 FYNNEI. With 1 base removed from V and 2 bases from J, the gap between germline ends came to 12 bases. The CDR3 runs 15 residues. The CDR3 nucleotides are TGTGCCAGCAGTGAAGAGGAATGGGCCCCCTACGAGCAGTACTTC. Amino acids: CASSEEEWAPYEQYF.

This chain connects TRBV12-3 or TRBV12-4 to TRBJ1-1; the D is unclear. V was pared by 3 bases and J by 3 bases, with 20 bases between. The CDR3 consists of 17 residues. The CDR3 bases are TGTGCCAGCAGTTTCCGGGCCCTAAGGGATGAAGACACTGAAGCTTTCTTT. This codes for CASSFRALRDEDTEAFF.

CDR3 DNA sequence: TGTGCCAGCAGCCCGTCCGGGACTAGCGGGGGGCCGAATGAGCAGTTCTTC. Protein sequence: CASSPSGTSGGPNEQFF. The chain couples TRBV3-1 to TRBJ2-1; 15 bases map to TRBD2. CDR3 length equals 17 residues. From germline, CDR1 is LGHDT and CDR2 YNNKEL (reference sequence). Germline trimming cut 4 bases from V and 7 bases from J; bases unmatched to any gene: 8.

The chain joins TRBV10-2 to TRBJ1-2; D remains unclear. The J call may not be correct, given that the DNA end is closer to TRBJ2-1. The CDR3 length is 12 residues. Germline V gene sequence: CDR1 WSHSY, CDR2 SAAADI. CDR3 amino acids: CASSETETEQFF. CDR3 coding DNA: TGCGCCAGCAGTGAGACCGAGACGGAGCAGTTCTTC.

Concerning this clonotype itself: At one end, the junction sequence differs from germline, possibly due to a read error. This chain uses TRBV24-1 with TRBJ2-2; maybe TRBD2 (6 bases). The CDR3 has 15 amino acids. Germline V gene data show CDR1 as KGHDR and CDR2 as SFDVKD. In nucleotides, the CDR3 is TGCGCCACCAGTGACCTGACAGAGAACACCGGGGGGCTGTTTTTT. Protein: CATSDLTENTGGLFF.

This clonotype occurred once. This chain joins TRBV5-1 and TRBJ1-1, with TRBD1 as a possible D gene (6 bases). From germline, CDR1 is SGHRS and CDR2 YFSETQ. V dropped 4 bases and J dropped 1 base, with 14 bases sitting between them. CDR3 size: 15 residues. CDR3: CASSETGLRNTEAFF. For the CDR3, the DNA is TGCGCCAGCAGCGAAACAGGGTTGAGGAACACTGAAGCTTTCTTT.

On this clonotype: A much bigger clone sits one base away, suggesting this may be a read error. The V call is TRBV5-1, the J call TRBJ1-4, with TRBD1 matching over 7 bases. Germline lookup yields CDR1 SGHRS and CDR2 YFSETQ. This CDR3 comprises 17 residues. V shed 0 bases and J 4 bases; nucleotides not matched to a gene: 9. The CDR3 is CASSLAGQIGFNEKLFF. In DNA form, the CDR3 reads TGCGCCAGCAGCTTGGCGGGACAGATCGGATTTAATGAAAAACTGTTTTTT.

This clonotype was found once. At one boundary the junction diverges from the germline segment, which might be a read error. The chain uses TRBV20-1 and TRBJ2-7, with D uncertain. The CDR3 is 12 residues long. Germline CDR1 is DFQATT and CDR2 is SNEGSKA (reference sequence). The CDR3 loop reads CSASVDSYGQYF. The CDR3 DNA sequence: TGCAGTGCTAGCGTAGACTCCTACGGGCAGTACTTC.

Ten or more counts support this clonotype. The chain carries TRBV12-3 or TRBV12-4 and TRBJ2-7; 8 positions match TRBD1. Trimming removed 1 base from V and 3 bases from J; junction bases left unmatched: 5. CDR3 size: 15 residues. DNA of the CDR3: TGTGCCAGCAGTTTAGGGCAGGGGGCCCTCTACGAGCAGTACTTC. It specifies CASSLGQGALYEQYF.

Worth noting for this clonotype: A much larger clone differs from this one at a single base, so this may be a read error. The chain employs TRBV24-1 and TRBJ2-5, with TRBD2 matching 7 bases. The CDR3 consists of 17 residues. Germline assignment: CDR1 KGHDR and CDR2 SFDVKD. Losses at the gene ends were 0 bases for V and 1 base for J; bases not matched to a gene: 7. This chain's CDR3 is CATSDLKLTGGQETQYF. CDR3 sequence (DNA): TGTGCCACCAGTGATTTGAAGCTAACGGGAGGCCAAGAGACCCAGTACTTC.

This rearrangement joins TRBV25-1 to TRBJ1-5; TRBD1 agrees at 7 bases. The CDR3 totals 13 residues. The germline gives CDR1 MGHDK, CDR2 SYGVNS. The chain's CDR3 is CARDKGAGQPQHF. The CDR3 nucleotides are TGTGCTAGAGATAAGGGGGCAGGGCAGCCCCAGCATTTT.

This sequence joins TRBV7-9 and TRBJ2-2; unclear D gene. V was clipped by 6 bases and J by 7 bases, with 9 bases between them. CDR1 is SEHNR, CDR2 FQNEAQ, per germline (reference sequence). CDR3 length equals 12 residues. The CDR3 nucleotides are TGTGCCAGCAGTCTACACGGCGGGGAGCTGTTTTTT. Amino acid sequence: CASSLHGGELFF.